The 23 T cell receptor beta chains listed next were all sequenced from one sample in a study of cytomegalovirus exposure and HLA in healthy donors (dated by TCRdb to 2016 to 2017). Library preparation employed the immunoSEQ multiplex PCR assay. For the multiplex PCR, a mixture combining 60 forward primers for TCR Vbeta segments and 13 reverse primers for TCR Jbeta segments was used. TCRdb obtained this table from immuneACCESS and retained in-frame rearrangements with V and J assigned. These tables miss some clones; where compared with another copy, unresolved V genes account for less than half of the shortfall, and the remainder is unexplained. This sample gives about 150,000 clones in total; 79% of them show up just once. About 5.9% of the sample comes from the top ten. Specimen: PBMCs. These receptors were obtained from a man between 50 and 59 years old in good health and CMV-seropositive.

The J gene is TRBJ2-1, the V gene TRBV11-2; TRBD2 agrees at 7 bases. From germline, CDR1 is SGHAT and CDR2 FQNNGV. The CDR3 length is 15 residues. V was clipped by 3 bases and J by 8 bases; unmatched bases: 10. In DNA form, the CDR3 reads TGTGCCAGCAGCTTTACGGGCGGGAGAAGGTATGAGCAGTTCTTC. The encoded protein is CASSFTGGRRYEQFF.

V usage is TRBV9 and J usage is TRBJ2-7; perhaps TRBD2 as D (6 bases). V lost 0 bases and J lost 6, with 16 bases in between. This CDR3 has 15 amino acids. Germline values: CDR1 SGDLS, CDR2 YYNGEE. CDR3 in DNA: TGTGCCAGCAGCGTAGTAGCGGATAATTCGGGCGAGCAGTACTTC. Its translation: CASSVVADNSGEQYF.

In its sample, this clone was seen once. The chain carries TRBV28 and TRBJ2-5; 10 bases fit TRBD2. The DNA end is more similar to TRBJ2-7, so the J call may be wrong. The germline CDR1 and CDR2 sequences are MDHEN and SYDVKM. The CDR3 sequence is 15 residues long. The DNA of the CDR3 is TGTGCCAGCAGTTTAGGGACTAGCGTGAACTTCGAGCAGTACTTC. It translates to CASSLGTSVNFEQYF.

The V and J genes are TRBV6-1 and TRBJ2-7; 9 bases fit TRBD1. The J segment lost 1 base and the V segment lost 6 bases, leaving 4 bases of the junction unmatched. This CDR3 is 14 amino acids long. Germline CDR1 is MNHNS and CDR2 is SASEGT. The CDR3 region has the DNA TGTGCCAGCAGGAGACAGGGGGGGTCCTACGAGCAGTACTTC. Protein: CASRRQGGSYEQYF.

Points on this clone: The same CDR3 arises from other DNA sequences in this sample as well. The chain joins TRBV20-1 to TRBJ1-2, with D possibly being TRBD1 (5 bases). This CDR3 contains 11 residues. V was trimmed by 2 bases and J by 4 bases, leaving 5 bases between them. Germline values: CDR1 DFQATT, CDR2 SNEGSKA (reference sequence). CDR3 sequence (DNA): TGCAGTGCTAGACAGGGCTATGGCTACACCTTC. This gives the protein CSARQGYGYTF.

This clone has just a few counts. The chain is built from TRBV11-3 and TRBJ2-7; a weak D match, TRBD1 (5 bases). Trimming cost V 1 base and J 4 bases, with 20 bases left between them. This CDR3 is 17 amino acids long. CDR1 is SGHNT, CDR2 YENEEA, per germline. CDR3 sequence (DNA): TGTGCCAGCAGCTTAGTAGTGTCGCAGGGTAGAGTTTACGAGCAGTACTTC. This encodes CASSLVVSQGRVYEQYF.

This clone was counted a few times. This chain uses TRBV7-8 with TRBJ2-1, with D possibly matching TRBD1 (5 bases). There are 14 residues in the CDR3. V lost 2 bases and J lost 7, with 12 bases in between. Germline CDR1 SGHVS, CDR2 FQNEAQ. The CDR3 protein is CASSLFGAPNEQFF. The CDR3, as DNA: TGTGCCAGCAGCTTATTTGGGGCCCCTAATGAGCAGTTCTTC.

The table lists this clone with a count of one. The rearrangement uses TRBV19 and TRBJ1-6; D possibly corresponds to TRBD1 (5 bases). Germline V gives CDR1 LNHDA, CDR2 SQIVND (reference sequence). The CDR3 runs to 17 residues. With 3 bases removed from V and 7 bases from J, the gap between germline ends came to 19 bases. The DNA of the CDR3 is TGTGCCAGTAGTATCCCACCAGGGACCGGGAGCAATTCACCCCTCCACTTT. Protein product: CASSIPPGTGSNSPLHF.

This clone was observed a single time. The rearrangement joins TRBV2 to TRBJ1-2; D unclear. V lost 3 bases, J lost 3 bases, and 8 bases lay in between. CDR1 and CDR2 (germline): SNHLY, FYNNEI. CDR3 length equals 13 residues. The CDR3 bases are TGTGCCAGCAGTGAGAGCCGAGACTATGGCTACACCTTC. It is translated as CASSESRDYGYTF.

This clone was recorded a few times. The rearrangement uses TRBV9 and TRBJ2-5, with 8 nucleotides matching TRBD1. Germline assignment: CDR1 SGDLS and CDR2 YYNGEE. This CDR3 comprises 13 residues. Germline trimming cut 4 bases from V and 3 bases from J; bases unmatched to any gene: 2. The CDR3 protein is CASSYRGEETQYF. As DNA, the CDR3 is TGTGCCAGCAGCTACAGGGGGGAAGAGACCCAGTACTTC. Using reference TRBV9 and TRBJ2-5 for the parts outside the CDR3, the full variable domain is DSGVTQTPKHLITATGQRVTLRCSPRSGDLSVYWYQQSLDQGLQFLIQYYNGEERAKGNILERFSAQQFPDLHSELNLSSLELGDSALYFCASSYRGEETQYFGPGTRLLVL.

In nucleotides, the CDR3 is TGTGCCAGCTCAATCACAGGGGACAATGAGCAGTTCTTC. Translating gives CASSITGDNEQFF. The chain couples TRBV18 to TRBJ2-1; 7 nucleotides line up with TRBD1. The trim removed 5 bases at V and 5 bases at J, leaving 3 bases unmatched. Germline CDR1 and CDR2: KGHSH and LQKENI. CDR3 length: 13 residues.

The chain is built from TRBV7-9 and TRBJ1-1; 11 bases agree with TRBD1. J gave up 4 bases and V 5 bases, and 3 bases lay outside the gene matches. This CDR3 has 14 amino acids. Germline CDR1 reads SEHNR; CDR2 reads FQNEAQ (reference sequence). This CDR3 is CASSRTGGITEAFF. The DNA of the CDR3 is TGTGCCAGCAGCCGGACAGGGGGCATCACTGAAGCTTTCTTT.

The CDR3 loop reads CASSQDLRGYEQYF. CDR3 DNA sequence: TGCGCCAGCAGCCAAGATCTGCGGGGTTACGAGCAGTACTTC. J is TRBJ2-5 and V is TRBV4-1; TRBD2 is a possible D gene (6 bases). The DNA matches TRBJ2-7 better at its end, which makes the J call doubtful. Germline CDR1 and CDR2: MGHRA and YSYEKL. The CDR3 runs to 14 residues.

V and J are TRBV4-1 and TRBJ2-7; D possibly corresponds to TRBD1 (5 bases). The germline V gene has CDR1 MGHRA and CDR2 YSYEKL. V shed 1 base and J shed 2 bases, with 15 bases lying between them. This CDR3 contains 16 residues. For the CDR3, the DNA is TGCGCCAGCAGCCAAGTGATGACAGTACATGCCTACGAGCAGTACTTC. Amino acid sequence: CASSQVMTVHAYEQYF.

The chain uses TRBV9 and TRBJ2-3; 12 positions match TRBD2. This CDR3 comprises 15 residues. The V gene end was trimmed by 3 bases and the J gene end by 8 bases; junction bases not matched to a gene: 7. Germline CDR1 reads SGDLS; CDR2 reads YYNGEE. CDR3 region: CASSASSGGAGTQYF. The CDR3 nucleotides read TGTGCCAGCAGCGCTTCTAGCGGGGGGGCGGGTACGCAGTATTTT.

This chain joins TRBV27 and TRBJ2-1; TRBD1 agrees at 7 bases. CDR1 and CDR2 from the germline V gene are MNHEY and SMNVEV (reference sequence). The J segment lost 5 bases and the V segment lost 5 bases, leaving 9 bases of the junction unmatched. The CDR3 totals 15 residues. The CDR3 protein is CASSKRDRVNNEQFF. In nucleotides, the CDR3 is TGTGCCAGCAGTAAAAGGGACAGAGTGAACAATGAGCAGTTCTTC.

The chain links TRBV25-1 to TRBJ1-2; D is unresolved. The CDR3 spans 15 residues. V was cut by 3 bases and J by 5 bases, with 16 bases left in between. Germline V lookup: CDR1 MGHDK, CDR2 SYGVNS. As DNA, the CDR3 is TGTGCCAGCAGTGAGGATCAGGCCGGGGTGTATGGCTACACCTTC. This gives the protein CASSEDQAGVYGYTF.

On this clone: Other DNA variants within this sample encode the same CDR3. The chain has TRBV4-1 and TRBJ2-7, with 8 bases lining up with TRBD1. Germline V gene sequence: CDR1 MGHRA, CDR2 YSYEKL. Losses at the gene ends were 4 bases for V and 2 bases for J; bases not matched to a gene: 7. This CDR3 comprises 15 residues. In nucleotides, the CDR3 is TGCGCCAGCAGCCGGACCGGGACAGGAGCCTACGAGCAGTACTTC. Translation gives CASSRTGTGAYEQYF.

This rearrangement joins TRBV27 to TRBJ2-7; 9 bases fit TRBD2. This CDR3 spans 15 amino acids. V gave up 5 bases and J gave up 2 bases; unmatched junction bases: 7. Germline lookup yields CDR1 MNHEY and CDR2 SMNVEV (reference sequence). In DNA form, the CDR3 reads TGTGCCAGCAGTCCCTGGCTAGCGGGAACCTACGAGCAGTACTTC. Amino acid sequence: CASSPWLAGTYEQYF.

This clone was counted once. This rearrangement joins TRBV11-2 to TRBJ1-3; the match to TRBD1 covers 8 bases. This CDR3 is 13 amino acids long. V lost 5 bases and J lost 4; bases outside the gene matches: 1. Germline CDR1 SGHAT, CDR2 FQNNGV. Here the CDR3 reads CASSRDRGNTIYF. DNA for the CDR3: TGTGCCAGCAGCCGGGACAGGGGAAACACCATATATTTT.

The V call is TRBV6-5, the J call TRBJ1-2, with D possibly TRBD1 on 5 matching bases. Trimming stripped 6 bases from V and 3 bases from J, with 17 bases between. This CDR3 spans 15 amino acids. Germline assignment: CDR1 MNHEY and CDR2 SVGAGI. CDR3 DNA: TGTGCCAGCAGGACTGTTAGCAGGGCGTACTATGGCTACACCTTC. This encodes CASRTVSRAYYGYTF.

This clone has more than one count but fewer than ten. Written as DNA, the CDR3 is TGTGCCAGTAGTCCCACAGGGGCGGGAGAGACCCAGTACTTC. This sequence encodes CASSPTGAGETQYF. The rearrangement joins TRBV19 to TRBJ2-5; 7 bases map to TRBD1. V gave up 5 bases and J gave up 4 bases; unmatched junction bases: 7. Per the germline V gene, CDR1 is LNHDA and CDR2 is SQIVND (reference sequence). The CDR3 is 14 residues long.

The rearrangement links TRBV18 to TRBJ1-6; 9 nucleotides line up with TRBD1. CDR1 is KGHSH, CDR2 LQKENI, per germline. The CDR3 has 16 amino acids. The J segment lost 11 bases and the V segment lost 1 base, leaving 9 bases of the junction unmatched. The CDR3, as DNA: TGTGCCAGCTCACCACGAGGGGACAGGGTTACTCCACCCCTCCACTTT. Its protein product is CASSPRGDRVTPPLHF.